This T cell receptor (beta chain) is drawn from a study of T cell responses to AZD1222 COVID-19 vaccine. The study's findings and limits: Spike-specific TCR breadth and depth were elevated following two AZD1222 doses.

The CDR3 length is 13 residues. V lost 5 bases, J lost 0 bases, and 4 bases lay in between. Germline assignment: CDR1 SGHTA and CDR2 FQGNSA. Produced via immunoSEQ multiplex PCR; TCRdb's table is partial and in-frame only. The table shows 130,000 or so clones, with more than 85% occurring only once. As concerns this clone: Its antigen is still unknown.

Specimen: peripheral blood, collected on day 0 of AZD1222 vaccination. The V and J genes are TRBV7-2 and TRBJ2-2; no clear D gene. This TCR derives from an adult in good health. The CDR3, as DNA: TGTGCCAGCAGCCTTACGAACACCGGGGAGCTGTTTTTT. Protein product: CASSLTNTGELFF.